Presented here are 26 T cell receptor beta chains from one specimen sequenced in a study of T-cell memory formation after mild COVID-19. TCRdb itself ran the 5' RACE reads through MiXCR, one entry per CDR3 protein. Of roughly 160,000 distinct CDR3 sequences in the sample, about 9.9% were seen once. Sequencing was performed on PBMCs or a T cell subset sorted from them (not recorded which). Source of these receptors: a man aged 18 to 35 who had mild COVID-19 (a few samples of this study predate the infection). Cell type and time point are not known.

The CDR3 spells CASSFRLSTDTQYF. The DNA of the CDR3 is TGTGCCAGCAGCTTCCGGCTATCCACAGATACGCAGTATTTT. The chain has TRBV7-2 and TRBJ2-3; D is ambiguous. The germline V and J ends were trimmed by 3 bases and 2 bases, with 9 bases remaining between them. The germline V gene has CDR1 SGHTA and CDR2 FQGNSA. This CDR3 comprises 14 residues.

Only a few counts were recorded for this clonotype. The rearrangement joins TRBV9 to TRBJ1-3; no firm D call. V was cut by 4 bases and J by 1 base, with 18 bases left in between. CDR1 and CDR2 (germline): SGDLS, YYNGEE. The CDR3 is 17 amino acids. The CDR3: CASSSSGMVISGNTIYF. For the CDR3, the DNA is TGTGCCAGCAGCTCTTCCGGGATGGTAATTTCTGGAAACACCATATATTTT.

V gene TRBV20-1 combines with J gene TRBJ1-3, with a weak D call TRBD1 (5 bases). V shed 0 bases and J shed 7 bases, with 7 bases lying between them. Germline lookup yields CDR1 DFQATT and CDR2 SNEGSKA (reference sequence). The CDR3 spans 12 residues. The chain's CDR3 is CSARDPGNTIYF. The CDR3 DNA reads TGCAGTGCTAGAGATCCAGGGAACACCATATATTTT.

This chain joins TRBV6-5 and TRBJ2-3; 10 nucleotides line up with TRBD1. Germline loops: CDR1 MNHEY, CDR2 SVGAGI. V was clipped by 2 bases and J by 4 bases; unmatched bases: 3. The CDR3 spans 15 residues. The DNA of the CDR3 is TGTGCCAGCAGTTACGACAGGGGGCAGTCAGATACGCAGTATTTT. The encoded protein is CASSYDRGQSDTQYF.

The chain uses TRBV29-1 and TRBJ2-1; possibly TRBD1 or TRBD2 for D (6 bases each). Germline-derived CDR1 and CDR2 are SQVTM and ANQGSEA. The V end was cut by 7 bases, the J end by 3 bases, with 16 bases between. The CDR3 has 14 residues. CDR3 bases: TGCAGCGCCTGTAGGGGGGACCGCTACAATGAGCAGTTCTTC. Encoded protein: CSACRGDRYNEQFF.

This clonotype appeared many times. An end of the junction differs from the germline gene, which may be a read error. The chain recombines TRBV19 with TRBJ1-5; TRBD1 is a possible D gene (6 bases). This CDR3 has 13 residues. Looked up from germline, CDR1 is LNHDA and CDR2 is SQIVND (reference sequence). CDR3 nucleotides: TGTGCCAGTAGTACGACCCGGACAGATCCCCCGCATTTT. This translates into CASSTTRTDPPHF.

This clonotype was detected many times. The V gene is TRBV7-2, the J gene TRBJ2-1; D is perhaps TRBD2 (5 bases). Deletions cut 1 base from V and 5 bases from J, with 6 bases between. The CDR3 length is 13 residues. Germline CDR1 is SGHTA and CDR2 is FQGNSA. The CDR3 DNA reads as TGTGCCAGCAGCTTAGGGCGGGACAATGAGCAGTTCTTC. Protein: CASSLGRDNEQFF.

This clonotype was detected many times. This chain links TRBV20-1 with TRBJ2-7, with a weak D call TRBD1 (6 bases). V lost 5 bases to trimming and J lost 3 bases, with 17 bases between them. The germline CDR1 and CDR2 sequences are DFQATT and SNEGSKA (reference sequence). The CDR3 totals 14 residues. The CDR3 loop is CSALSRQAIYEQYV. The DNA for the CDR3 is TGCAGTGCTTTGTCCCGACAGGCGATCTACGAGCAGTACGTC.

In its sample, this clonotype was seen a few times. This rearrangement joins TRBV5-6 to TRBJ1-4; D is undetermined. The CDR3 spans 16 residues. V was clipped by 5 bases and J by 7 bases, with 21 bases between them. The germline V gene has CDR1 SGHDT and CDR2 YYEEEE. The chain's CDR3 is CASSPGLGPAAEKLFF. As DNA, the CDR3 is TGTGCCAGCAGTCCCGGGTTAGGGCCCGCAGCTGAAAAACTGTTTTTT.

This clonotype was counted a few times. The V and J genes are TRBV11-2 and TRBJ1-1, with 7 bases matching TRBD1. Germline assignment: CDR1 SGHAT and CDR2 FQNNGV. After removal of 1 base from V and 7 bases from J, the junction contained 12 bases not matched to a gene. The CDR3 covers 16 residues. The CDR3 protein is CASSLGPIHRGNEAFF. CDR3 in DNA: TGTGCCAGCAGCTTAGGGCCCATCCACAGGGGAAATGAAGCTTTCTTT. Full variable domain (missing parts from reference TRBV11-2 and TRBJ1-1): EAGVAQSPRYKIIEKRQSVAFWCNPISGHATLYWYQQILGQGPKLLIQFQNNGVVDDSQLPKDRFSAERLKGVDSTLKIQPAKLEDSAVYLCASSLGPIHRGNEAFFGQGTRLTVV.

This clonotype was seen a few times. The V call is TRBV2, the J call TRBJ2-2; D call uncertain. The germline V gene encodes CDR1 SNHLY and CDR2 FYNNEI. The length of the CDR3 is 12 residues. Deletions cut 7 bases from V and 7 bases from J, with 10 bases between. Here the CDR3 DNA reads TGTGCCAGCATTCTGGATGGCGGGGAGCTGTTTTTT. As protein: CASILDGGELFF.

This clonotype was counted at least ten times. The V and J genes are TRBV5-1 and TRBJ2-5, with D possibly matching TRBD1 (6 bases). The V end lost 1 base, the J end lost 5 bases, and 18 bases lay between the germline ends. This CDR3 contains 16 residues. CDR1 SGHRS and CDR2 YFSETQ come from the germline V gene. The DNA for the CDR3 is TGCGCCAGCAGCTTGTCCCCAGGGGACGGGTCGGAGACCCAGTACTTC. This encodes CASSLSPGDGSETQYF.

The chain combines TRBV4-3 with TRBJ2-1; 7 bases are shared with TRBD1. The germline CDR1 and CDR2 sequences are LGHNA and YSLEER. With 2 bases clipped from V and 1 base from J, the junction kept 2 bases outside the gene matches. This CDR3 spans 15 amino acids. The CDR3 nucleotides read TGCGCCAGCAGCCAAAGGACAGGTTCCTACAATGAGCAGTTCTTC. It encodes CASSQRTGSYNEQFF.

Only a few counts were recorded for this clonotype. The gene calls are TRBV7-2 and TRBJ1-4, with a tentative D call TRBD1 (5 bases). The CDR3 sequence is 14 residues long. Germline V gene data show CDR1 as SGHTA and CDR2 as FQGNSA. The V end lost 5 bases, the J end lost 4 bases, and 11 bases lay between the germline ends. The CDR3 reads CASSPRQINEKLFF. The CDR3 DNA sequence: TGTGCCAGCAGCCCTCGACAGATTAATGAAAAACTGTTTTTT.

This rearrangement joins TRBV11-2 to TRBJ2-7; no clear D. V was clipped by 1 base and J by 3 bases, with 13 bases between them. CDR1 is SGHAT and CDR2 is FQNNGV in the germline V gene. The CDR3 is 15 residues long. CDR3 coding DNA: TGTGCCAGCAGCTTAGCGCCACCAATCCACTACGAGCAGTACGTC. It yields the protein CASSLAPPIHYEQYV.

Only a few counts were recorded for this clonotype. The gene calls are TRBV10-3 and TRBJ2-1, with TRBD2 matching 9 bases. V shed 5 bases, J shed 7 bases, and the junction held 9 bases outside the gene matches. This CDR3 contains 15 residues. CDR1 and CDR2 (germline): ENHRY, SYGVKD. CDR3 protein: CAISHPGLARNEQFF. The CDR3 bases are TGTGCCATCAGTCACCCGGGACTAGCTAGGAATGAGCAGTTCTTC.

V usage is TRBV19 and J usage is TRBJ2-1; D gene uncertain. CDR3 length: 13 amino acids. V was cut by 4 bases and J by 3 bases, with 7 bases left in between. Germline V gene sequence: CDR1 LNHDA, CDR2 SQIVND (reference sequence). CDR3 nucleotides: TGTGCCAGTAGTAGTTTCAGCTACAATGAGCAGTTCTTC. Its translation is CASSSFSYNEQFF.

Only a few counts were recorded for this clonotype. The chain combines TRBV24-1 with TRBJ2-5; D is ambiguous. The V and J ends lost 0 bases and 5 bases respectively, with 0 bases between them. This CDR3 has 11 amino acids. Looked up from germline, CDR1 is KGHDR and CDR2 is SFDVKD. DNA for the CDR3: TGTGCCACCAGTGATTTGGAGACCCAGTACTTC. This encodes CATSDLETQYF.

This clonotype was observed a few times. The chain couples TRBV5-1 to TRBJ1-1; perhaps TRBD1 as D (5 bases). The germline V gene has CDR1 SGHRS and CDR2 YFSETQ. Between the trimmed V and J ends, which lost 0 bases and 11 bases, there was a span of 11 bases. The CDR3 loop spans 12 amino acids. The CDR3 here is CASSLEAGDAFF. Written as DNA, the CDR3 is TGCGCCAGCAGCTTGGAGGCGGGGGACGCTTTCTTT.

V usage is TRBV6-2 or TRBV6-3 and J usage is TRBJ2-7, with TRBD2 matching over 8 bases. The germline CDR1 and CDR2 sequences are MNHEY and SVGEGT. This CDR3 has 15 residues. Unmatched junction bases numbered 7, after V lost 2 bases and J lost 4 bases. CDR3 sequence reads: CASSYLWGLGYEQYF. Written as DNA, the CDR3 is TGTGCCAGCAGTTACCTATGGGGACTAGGATACGAGCAGTACTTC.

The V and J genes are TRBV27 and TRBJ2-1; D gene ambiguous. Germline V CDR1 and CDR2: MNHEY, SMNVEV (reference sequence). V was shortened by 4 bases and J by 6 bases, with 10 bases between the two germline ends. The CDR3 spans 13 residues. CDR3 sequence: CASSSGRRNEQFF. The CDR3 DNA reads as TGTGCCAGCAGTTCTGGCCGTCGCAATGAGCAGTTCTTC.

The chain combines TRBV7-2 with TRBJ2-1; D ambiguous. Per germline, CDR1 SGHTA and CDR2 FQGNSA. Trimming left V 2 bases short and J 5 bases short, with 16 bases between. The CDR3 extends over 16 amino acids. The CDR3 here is CASSLFLMLGHNEQFF. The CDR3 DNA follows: TGTGCCAGCAGCTTATTTTTGATGTTGGGCCACAATGAGCAGTTCTTC.

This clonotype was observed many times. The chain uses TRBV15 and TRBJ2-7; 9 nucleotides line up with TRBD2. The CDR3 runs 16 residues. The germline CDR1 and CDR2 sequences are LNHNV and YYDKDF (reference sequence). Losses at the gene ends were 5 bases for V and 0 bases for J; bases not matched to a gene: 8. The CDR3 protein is CATSEGVAGASYEQYF. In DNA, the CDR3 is TGTGCCACCAGCGAGGGGGTAGCGGGGGCCTCCTACGAGCAGTACTTC.

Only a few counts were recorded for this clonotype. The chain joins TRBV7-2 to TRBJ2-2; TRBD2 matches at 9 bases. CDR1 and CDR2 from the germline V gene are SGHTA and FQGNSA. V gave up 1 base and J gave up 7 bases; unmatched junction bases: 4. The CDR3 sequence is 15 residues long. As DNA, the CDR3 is TGTGCCAGCAGCTTAGTTGGTAGCGGGGGCGGGGAGCTGTTTTTT. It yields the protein CASSLVGSGGGELFF.

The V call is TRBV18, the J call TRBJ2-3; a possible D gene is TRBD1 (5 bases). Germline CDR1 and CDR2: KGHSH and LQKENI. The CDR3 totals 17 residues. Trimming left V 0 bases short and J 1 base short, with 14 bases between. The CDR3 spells CASSPPVGATGTDTQYF. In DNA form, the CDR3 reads TGTGCCAGCTCACCACCGGTAGGGGCGACTGGCACAGATACGCAGTATTTT.

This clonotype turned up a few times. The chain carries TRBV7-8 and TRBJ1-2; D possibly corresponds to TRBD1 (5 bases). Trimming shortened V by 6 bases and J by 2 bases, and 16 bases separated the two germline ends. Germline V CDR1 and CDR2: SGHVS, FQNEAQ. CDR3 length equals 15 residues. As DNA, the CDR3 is TGTGCCAGCAGACCCTCGCGGGCAGGGAACTATGGCTACACCTTC. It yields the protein CASRPSRAGNYGYTF.